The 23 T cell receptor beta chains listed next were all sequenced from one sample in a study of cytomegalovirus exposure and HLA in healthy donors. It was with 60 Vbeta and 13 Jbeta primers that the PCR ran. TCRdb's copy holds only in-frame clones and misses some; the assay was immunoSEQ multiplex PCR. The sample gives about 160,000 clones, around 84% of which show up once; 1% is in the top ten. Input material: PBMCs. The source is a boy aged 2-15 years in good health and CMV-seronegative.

In DNA, the CDR3 is TGTGCCACCAGCACGCTCAGAGGGCAAAATGAAAAACTGTTTTTT. Translating it yields CATSTLRGQNEKLFF. The chain links TRBV15 to TRBJ1-4; D is unresolved. Germline V gene sequence: CDR1 LNHNV, CDR2 YYDKDF (reference sequence). The CDR3 covers 15 residues. The V and J ends lost 4 bases and 5 bases respectively, with 14 bases between them.

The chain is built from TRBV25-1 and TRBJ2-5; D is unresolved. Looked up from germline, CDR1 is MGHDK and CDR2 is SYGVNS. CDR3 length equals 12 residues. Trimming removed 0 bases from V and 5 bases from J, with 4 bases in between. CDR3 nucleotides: TGTGCCAGCAGTGAATACGGGGAGACCCAGTACTTC. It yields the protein CASSEYGETQYF. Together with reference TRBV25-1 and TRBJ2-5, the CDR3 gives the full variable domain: EADIYQTPRYLVIGTGKKITLECSQTMGHDKMYWYQQDPGMELHLIHYSYGVNSTEKGDLSSESTVSRIRTEHFPLTLESARPSHTSQYLCASSEYGETQYFGPGTRLLVL.

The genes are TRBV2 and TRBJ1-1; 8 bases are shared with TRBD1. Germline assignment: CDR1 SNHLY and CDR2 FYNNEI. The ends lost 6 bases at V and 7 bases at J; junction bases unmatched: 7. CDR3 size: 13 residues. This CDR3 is CASRGQGMGEAFF. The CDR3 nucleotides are TGTGCCAGCAGAGGACAGGGAATGGGTGAAGCTTTCTTT.

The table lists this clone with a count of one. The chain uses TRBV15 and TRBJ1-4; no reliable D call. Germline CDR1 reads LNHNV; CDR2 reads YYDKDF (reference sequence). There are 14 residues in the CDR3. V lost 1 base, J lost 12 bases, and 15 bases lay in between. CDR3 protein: CATSRGVEATELFF. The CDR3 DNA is TGTGCCACCAGCAGAGGTGTAGAGGCCACGGAACTGTTTTTT. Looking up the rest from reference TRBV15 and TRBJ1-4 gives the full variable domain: DAMVIQNPRYQVTQFGKPVTLSCSQTLNHNVMYWYQQKSSQAPKLLFHYYDKDFNNEADTPDNFQSRRPNTSFCFLDIRSPGLGDTAMYLCATSRGVEATELFFGSGTQLSVL.

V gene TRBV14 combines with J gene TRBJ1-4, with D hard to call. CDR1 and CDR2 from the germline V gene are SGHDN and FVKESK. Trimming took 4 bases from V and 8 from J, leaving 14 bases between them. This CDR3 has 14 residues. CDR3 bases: TGTGCCAGCAGCCTTACCCTATCTCGGGAAAAACTGTTTTTT. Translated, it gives CASSLTLSREKLFF.

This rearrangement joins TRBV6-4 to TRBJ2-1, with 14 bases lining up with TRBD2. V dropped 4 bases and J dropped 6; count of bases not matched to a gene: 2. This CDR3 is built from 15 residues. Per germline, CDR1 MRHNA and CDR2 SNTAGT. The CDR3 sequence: CASSGGTSGGNEQFF. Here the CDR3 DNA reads TGTGCCAGCAGTGGGGGGACTAGCGGGGGCAATGAGCAGTTCTTC.

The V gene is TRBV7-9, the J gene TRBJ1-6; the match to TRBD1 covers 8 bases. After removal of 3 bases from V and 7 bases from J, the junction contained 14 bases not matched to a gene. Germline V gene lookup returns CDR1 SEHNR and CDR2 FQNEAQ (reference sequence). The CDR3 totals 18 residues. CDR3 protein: CASSFRSGQGLLNSPLHF. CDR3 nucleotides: TGTGCCAGCAGCTTTAGGTCAGGACAGGGTCTCCTCAATTCACCCCTCCACTTT.

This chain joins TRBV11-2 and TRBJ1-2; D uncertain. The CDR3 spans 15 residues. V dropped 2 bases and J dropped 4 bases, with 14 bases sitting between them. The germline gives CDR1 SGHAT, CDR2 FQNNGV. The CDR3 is CASSLPLTVVYGYTF. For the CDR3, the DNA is TGTGCCAGCAGCTTACCCTTGACTGTGGTCTATGGCTACACCTTC.

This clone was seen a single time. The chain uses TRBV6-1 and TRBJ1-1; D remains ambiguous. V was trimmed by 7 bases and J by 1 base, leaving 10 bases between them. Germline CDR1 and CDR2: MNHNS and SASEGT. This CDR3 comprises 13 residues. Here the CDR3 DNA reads TGTGCCAGCATGGTCATCAGGAACACTGAAGCTTTCTTT. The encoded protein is CASMVIRNTEAFF.

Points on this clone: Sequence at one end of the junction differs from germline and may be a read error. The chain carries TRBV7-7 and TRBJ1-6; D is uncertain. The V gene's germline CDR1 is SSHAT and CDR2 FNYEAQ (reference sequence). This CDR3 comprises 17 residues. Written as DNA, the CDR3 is TGTGCTAGCAGCTCCTACCCCCGTGCCGAGAGGTTTGCACCCCTCCACTTT. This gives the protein CASSSYPRAERFAPLHF.

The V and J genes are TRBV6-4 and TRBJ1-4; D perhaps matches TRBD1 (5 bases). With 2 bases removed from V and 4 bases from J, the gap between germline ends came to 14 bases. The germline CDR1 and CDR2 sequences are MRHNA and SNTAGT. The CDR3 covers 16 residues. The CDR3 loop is CASSDVPGSDNEKLFF. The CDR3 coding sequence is TGTGCCAGCAGTGACGTACCAGGGTCGGATAATGAAAAACTGTTTTTT.

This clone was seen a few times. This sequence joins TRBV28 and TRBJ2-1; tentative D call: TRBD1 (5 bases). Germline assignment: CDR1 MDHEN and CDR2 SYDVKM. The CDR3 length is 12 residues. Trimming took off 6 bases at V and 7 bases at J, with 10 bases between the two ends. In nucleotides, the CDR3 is TGTGCCAGCAGGCAGGGTTGGAATGAGCAGTTCTTC. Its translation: CASRQGWNEQFF.

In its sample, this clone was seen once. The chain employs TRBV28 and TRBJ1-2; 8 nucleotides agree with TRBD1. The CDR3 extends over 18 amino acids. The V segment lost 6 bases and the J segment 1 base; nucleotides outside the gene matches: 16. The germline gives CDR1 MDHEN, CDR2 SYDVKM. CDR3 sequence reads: CASRNLEGRQGHNYGYTF. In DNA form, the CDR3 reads TGTGCCAGCAGAAACCTTGAGGGCAGACAGGGGCATAACTATGGCTACACCTTC.

CDR3 loop: CASSLQGSGQPQHF. The CDR3 nucleotides are TGTGCCAGCAGCCTACAGGGAAGCGGTCAGCCCCAGCATTTT. The chain has TRBV5-4 and TRBJ1-5; weak D call: TRBD1 (6 bases). This CDR3 has 14 residues. From germline, CDR1 is SGHNT and CDR2 YYREEE (reference sequence). V dropped 4 bases and J dropped 6 bases, with 14 bases sitting between them. Drawing the rest from reference TRBV5-4 and TRBJ1-5, the complete variable domain is ETGVTQSPTHLIKTRGQQVTLRCSSQSGHNTVSWYQQALGQGPQFIFQYYREEENGRGNFPPRFSGLQFPNYSSELNVNALELDDSALYLCASSLQGSGQPQHFGDGTRLSIL.

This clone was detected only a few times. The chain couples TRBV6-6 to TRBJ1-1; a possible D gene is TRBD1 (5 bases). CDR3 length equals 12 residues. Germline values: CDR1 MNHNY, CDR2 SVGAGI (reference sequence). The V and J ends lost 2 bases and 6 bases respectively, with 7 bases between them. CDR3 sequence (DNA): TGTGCCAGCAGTTACCAAGGGGCTGAAGCTTTCTTT. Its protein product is CASSYQGAEAFF.

Written as DNA, the CDR3 is TGTGCCTGGAGTGTGGGGCTACCCTACAATGAGCAGTTCTTC. Protein product: CAWSVGLPYNEQFF. The chain combines TRBV30 with TRBJ2-1; D might be TRBD1 (5 bases). V was trimmed by 0 bases and J by 2 bases, leaving 8 bases between them. This CDR3 has 14 amino acids. Germline V gene data show CDR1 as GTSNPN and CDR2 as SVGIG (reference sequence).

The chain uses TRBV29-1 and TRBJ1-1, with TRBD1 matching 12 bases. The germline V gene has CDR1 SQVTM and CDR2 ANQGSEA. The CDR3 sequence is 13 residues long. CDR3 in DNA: TGCAAAGGGACAGGGGGCGTCGGCACTGAAGCTTTCTTT. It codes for CKGTGGVGTEAFF.

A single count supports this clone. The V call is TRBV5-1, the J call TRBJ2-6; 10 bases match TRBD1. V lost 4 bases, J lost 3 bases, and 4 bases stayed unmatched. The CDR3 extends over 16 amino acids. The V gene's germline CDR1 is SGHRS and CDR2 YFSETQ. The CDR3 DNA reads TGCGCCAGCAGCCCAGGGACAGGGGTTGGGGCCAACGTCCTGACTTTC. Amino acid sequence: CASSPGTGVGANVLTF.

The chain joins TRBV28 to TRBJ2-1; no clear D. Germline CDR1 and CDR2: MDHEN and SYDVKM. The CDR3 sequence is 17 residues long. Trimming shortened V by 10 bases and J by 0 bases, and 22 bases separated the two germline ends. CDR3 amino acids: CATTSAGDPSSYNEQFF. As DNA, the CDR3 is TGTGCCACCACCTCTGCCGGAGACCCGAGCTCCTACAATGAGCAGTTCTTC.

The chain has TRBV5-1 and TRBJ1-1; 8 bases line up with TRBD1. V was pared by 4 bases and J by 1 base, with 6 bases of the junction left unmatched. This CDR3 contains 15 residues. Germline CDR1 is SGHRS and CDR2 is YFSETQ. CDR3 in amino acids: CASSPSGQGNTEAFF. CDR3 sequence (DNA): TGCGCCAGCAGCCCCTCTGGACAGGGGAACACTGAAGCTTTCTTT. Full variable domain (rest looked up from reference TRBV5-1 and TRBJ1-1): KAGVTQTPRYLIKTRGQQVTLSCSPISGHRSVSWYQQTPGQGLQFLFEYFSETQRNKGNFPGRFSGRQFSNSRSEMNVSTLELGDSALYLCASSPSGQGNTEAFFGQGTRLTVV.

The CDR3 DNA is TGTGCCAGCAGCCAACCCAGGGCCGGCTACAATGAGCAGTTCTTC. Translating gives CASSQPRAGYNEQFF. The chain uses TRBV14 and TRBJ2-1, with D possibly being TRBD1 (5 bases). Deletions cut 2 bases from V and 3 bases from J, with 11 bases between. The CDR3 extends over 15 amino acids. Germline CDR1 reads SGHDN; CDR2 reads FVKESK.

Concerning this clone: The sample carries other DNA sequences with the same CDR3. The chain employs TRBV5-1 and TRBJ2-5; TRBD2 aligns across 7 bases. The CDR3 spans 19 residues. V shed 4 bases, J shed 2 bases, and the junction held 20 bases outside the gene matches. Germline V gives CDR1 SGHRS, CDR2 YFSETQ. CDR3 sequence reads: CASSLPTTGLAEPQETQYF. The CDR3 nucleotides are TGCGCCAGCAGCCTACCGACAACCGGGCTAGCGGAACCTCAAGAGACCCAGTACTTC.

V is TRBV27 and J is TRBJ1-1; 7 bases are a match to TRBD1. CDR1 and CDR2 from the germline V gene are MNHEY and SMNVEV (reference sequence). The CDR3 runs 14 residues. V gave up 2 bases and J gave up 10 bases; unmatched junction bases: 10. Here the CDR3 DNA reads TGTGCCAGCAGTTTACGAGGGGGCGTTTTAGGAGCTTTCTTT. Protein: CASSLRGGVLGAFF.